The 19 T cell receptor beta chains presented below share a single source sample, sequenced in a study of siplizumab effects on memory and regulatory T cells (dated by TCRdb to about 2019). The library was made by the immunoSEQ multiplex PCR assay. TCRdb stores this immuneACCESS table with in-frame sequences only. Part of the clones is absent; in the studies checked, under half of the shortfall reflects unresolved V genes, and no reason is known for the rest. Counted in this sample were around 45,000 clones; less than 90% of them appeared once. The top ten constitute under 0.35% of the sample. Sequencing was performed on naive CD8+ T cells sorted from blood. The intended sense of this specimen's cell subset or site label: unstimulated naive T cells. These receptors originate from a human donor in good health.

The rearrangement joins TRBV10-1 to TRBJ2-2; D call uncertain. Per the germline V gene, CDR1 is WNHNN and CDR2 is SYGVQD (reference sequence). Deletions cut 0 bases from V and 2 bases from J, with 4 bases between. This CDR3 spans 14 amino acids. In DNA, the CDR3 is TGCGCCAGCAGTGAGTCGGATAACACCGGGGAGCTGTTTTTT. Amino acids: CASSESDNTGELFF.

This chain connects TRBV4-1 to TRBJ2-5; D ambiguous. TRBJ2-7 matches the DNA end more closely, so the J call is doubtful. CDR3 length: 13 amino acids. Germline V gene data show CDR1 as MGHRA and CDR2 as YSYEKL. CDR3 nucleotides: TGCGCCAGCAGCCAAGCTACAGCGACCGAGCAGTACTTC. It translates to CASSQATATEQYF.

The chain uses TRBV19 and TRBJ2-7; 9 bases match TRBD1. The CDR3 consists of 13 residues. The germline V gene encodes CDR1 LNHDA and CDR2 SQIVND (reference sequence). After removal of 8 bases from V and 6 bases from J, the junction contained 8 bases not matched to a gene. The CDR3 spells CASRGTGWPEQYF. In nucleotides, the CDR3 is TGTGCCAGTCGCGGGACAGGGTGGCCCGAGCAGTACTTC.

The V and J genes are TRBV29-1 and TRBJ2-7; D is uncertain. This CDR3 is built from 11 residues. CDR1 is SQVTM and CDR2 is ANQGSEA in the germline V gene. The V gene lost 4 bases and the J gene lost 2 bases, with 6 bases spanning the gap. This CDR3 reads CSVVETYEQYF. The CDR3 nucleotides are TGCAGCGTTGTAGAGACCTACGAGCAGTACTTC.

V and J are TRBV5-5 and TRBJ2-1; TRBD1 aligns across 9 bases. The CDR3 totals 16 residues. Germline CDR1 is SGHKS and CDR2 is YYEKEE (reference sequence). J gave up 9 bases and V 0 bases, and 10 bases lay outside the gene matches. The CDR3 spells CASSLGWTGALGEQFF. CDR3 nucleotide sequence: TGTGCCAGCAGCTTGGGGTGGACAGGGGCCTTGGGTGAGCAGTTCTTC.

V gene TRBV27 combines with J gene TRBJ2-1; the D is unclear. This CDR3 has 15 amino acids. V was cut by 3 bases and J by 3 bases, with 12 bases left in between. CDR1 is MNHEY and CDR2 is SMNVEV in the germline V gene (reference sequence). CDR3 protein: CASSFGVGNYNEQFF. The CDR3 coding sequence is TGTGCCAGCAGTTTCGGTGTTGGGAACTACAATGAGCAGTTCTTC.

This clone has only a few counts. This chain links TRBV27 with TRBJ1-1; D unclear. V lost 4 bases and J 0 bases, leaving 9 bases between the germline ends. CDR1 and CDR2 (germline): MNHEY, SMNVEV (reference sequence). This CDR3 region has 14 residues. The CDR3 loop reads CASSWSVVNTEAFF. CDR3 nucleotide sequence: TGTGCCAGCAGTTGGAGCGTGGTGAACACTGAAGCTTTCTTT.

The chain uses TRBV5-1 and TRBJ2-7; D unclear. The germline CDR1 and CDR2 sequences are SGHRS and YFSETQ. V was shortened by 0 bases and J by 2 bases, with 15 bases between the two germline ends. The CDR3 is 16 amino acids. The CDR3 DNA follows: TGCGCCAGCAGCTTGGGGGCAAACCCAAATACCTACGAGCAGTACTTC. Translated: CASSLGANPNTYEQYF.

The J gene is TRBJ1-4, the V gene TRBV7-9, with D possibly matching TRBD1 (6 bases). This CDR3 has 14 amino acids. With 4 bases removed from V and 5 bases from J, the gap between germline ends came to 11 bases. Per the germline V gene, CDR1 is SEHNR and CDR2 is FQNEAQ (reference sequence). The CDR3 coding sequence is TGTGCCAGCAGCTCTCGACAGGTCAATGAAAAACTGTTTTTT. Translated: CASSSRQVNEKLFF.

The J gene is TRBJ2-3, the V gene TRBV10-3; 12 bases align to TRBD2. Germline V gives CDR1 ENHRY, CDR2 SYGVKD. V lost 4 bases, J lost 4 bases, and 3 bases stayed unmatched. The CDR3 runs to 15 residues. Here the CDR3 reads CAISGLAGESDTQYF. CDR3 DNA sequence: TGTGCCATCAGTGGACTAGCGGGAGAATCAGATACGCAGTATTTT.

CDR3: CASSPWDGGFYGYTF. The CDR3 DNA reads TGTGCCAGCAGCCCTTGGGACGGCGGATTCTATGGCTACACCTTC. The chain combines TRBV7-2 with TRBJ1-2; tentative D call: TRBD1 (5 bases). Looked up from germline, CDR1 is SGHTA and CDR2 is FQGNSA. The ends were cut back, 5 bases at V and 4 bases at J, with 17 bases in the middle. This CDR3 spans 15 amino acids.

The chain couples TRBV5-4 to TRBJ1-2; TRBD1 matches 8 bases. The ends lost 1 base at V and 5 bases at J; junction bases unmatched: 4. The CDR3 length is 14 residues. Germline CDR1 and CDR2: SGHNT and YYREEE (reference sequence). This chain's CDR3 is CASSLQQGVYGYTF. Here the CDR3 DNA reads TGTGCCAGCAGCTTGCAACAGGGGGTTTATGGCTACACCTTC.

This clone was detected only once. The chain is built from TRBV5-8 and TRBJ1-2; D is undetermined. This CDR3 spans 14 amino acids. The germline gives CDR1 SGHTS, CDR2 YDEGEE. V was shortened by 3 bases and J by 0 bases, with 9 bases between the two germline ends. The CDR3 coding sequence is TGTGCCAGCAGCTCCGACGGAGCTAACTATGGCTACACCTTC. It specifies CASSSDGANYGYTF.

The rearrangement joins TRBV28 to TRBJ1-1; D is possibly TRBD1 (5 bases). This CDR3 is built from 13 residues. Per germline, CDR1 MDHEN and CDR2 SYDVKM. The V and J ends lost 3 bases and 3 bases respectively, with 8 bases between them. CDR3 loop: CASSLTDYTEAFF. As DNA, the CDR3 is TGTGCCAGCAGTTTGACAGACTACACTGAAGCTTTCTTT.

This clone was detected only a few times. The chain couples TRBV4-1 to TRBJ2-1, with 10 bases identical to TRBD2. The junction had 8 bases not matched to a gene; V was cut back by 0 bases and J by 9 bases. Per germline, CDR1 MGHRA and CDR2 YSYEKL. The CDR3 runs 16 residues. The CDR3 DNA reads TGCGCCAGCAGCCAAGATGGCCTAGCGGGAGTAGTTGAGCAGTTCTTC. Protein sequence: CASSQDGLAGVVEQFF.

The rearrangement joins TRBV30 to TRBJ2-3; no definite D call. CDR3 length equals 16 residues. V was pared by 2 bases and J by 2 bases, with 17 bases between. The V gene's germline CDR1 is GTSNPN and CDR2 SVGIG (reference sequence). CDR3 in DNA: TGTGCCTGGAGTCCCCAATACACGCTGGTCACAGATACGCAGTATTTT. Amino acids: CAWSPQYTLVTDTQYF.

This chain joins TRBV11-2 and TRBJ1-3; no clear D gene. The CDR3 runs 17 residues. CDR1 and CDR2 from the germline V gene are SGHAT and FQNNGV. V lost 2 bases, J lost 0 bases, and 14 bases lay in between. The CDR3 protein is CASSLSGSPSSGNTIYF. In DNA form, the CDR3 reads TGTGCCAGCAGCTTATCGGGCTCCCCAAGCTCTGGAAACACCATATATTTT.

The rearrangement uses TRBV7-2 and TRBJ1-3; D remains unclear. The CDR3 totals 18 residues. The V end lost 0 bases, the J end lost 0 bases, and 15 bases lay between the germline ends. CDR1 is SGHTA and CDR2 is FQGNSA in the germline V gene. DNA of the CDR3: TGTGCCAGCAGCTTAGCTGCGTCCTTTGCCGCCTCTGGAAACACCATATATTTT. Residues: CASSLAASFAASGNTIYF.

The rearrangement joins TRBV2 to TRBJ1-1; D gene ambiguous. Germline values: CDR1 SNHLY, CDR2 FYNNEI. Trimming shortened V by 6 bases and J by 6 bases, and 11 bases separated the two germline ends. CDR3 length: 12 amino acids. This CDR3 reads CASSVDLPEAFF. Here the CDR3 DNA reads TGTGCCAGCAGCGTCGACCTCCCTGAAGCTTTCTTT.